These T cell receptor beta chains were read from a single sample in a study of cytomegalovirus exposure and HLA in healthy donors. TCRdb's table, derived via immunoSEQ multiplex PCR, lists solely in-frame clones and lacks some. The sample lists approximately 120,000 clones, approximately 94% occurring once. Sequenced input: PBMCs. All receptors derive from a woman between 18 and 30 years old in good health and CMV-seronegative. Both conserved end residues are part of each CDR3. D genes are given only for firm matches. The size entry is marked missing in some rows and otherwise reads once, few, many or a size class.

clone_size	j_call	d_call	v_call	cdr3_nt	cdr3_aa
NA	TRBJ2-3	NA	TRBV6-5	TGTGCCAGCAGTTCGGTAGCGGGCACAGATACGCAGTATTTT	CASSSVAGTDTQYF
NA	TRBJ1-4	NA	TRBV6-1	TGTGCCAGCAGATACAGGGAAGGGAGTGAAAAACTGTTTTTT	CASRYREGSEKLFF
NA	TRBJ1-2	NA	TRBV4-1	TGCGCCAGCAGCCAACAGTATAACTATGGCTACACCTTC	CASSQQYNYGYTF
NA	TRBJ2-7	NA	TRBV5-6	TGTGCCAGCAACACGGGGAGACAGGACTACGAGCAGTACTTC	CASNTGRQDYEQYF
NA	TRBJ2-7	NA	TRBV9	TGTGCCAGCAGCCCTCTGAGCGTCGCCGAGCAGTACTTC	CASSPLSVAEQYF
once	TRBJ2-3	NA	TRBV7-2	TGTGCCAGCAGCTTAGGCGGCTTCCCCACAGATACGCAGTATTTT	CASSLGGFPTDTQYF
NA	TRBJ1-1	NA	TRBV11-2	TGTGCCAGCGATGAGATTTCTCAATACACTGAAGCTTTCTTT	CASDEISQYTEAFF
NA	TRBJ2-5	TRBD2	TRBV7-2	TGTGCCAGCAGCTTACAGCGGGATCCAGAGACCCAGTACTTC	CASSLQRDPETQYF
NA	TRBJ1-5	NA	TRBV7-7	TGTGCCAGCCCAGGAACAGGGAAGGGAAGTTTTTCCAATTTCAATCAGCCCCAGCATTTT	CASPGTGKGSFSNFNQPQHF
NA	TRBJ1-1	TRBD1	TRBV7-9	TGTGCCAGCAGGAGACAGGGAGTGGGCACTGAAGCTTTCTTT	CASRRQGVGTEAFF
NA	TRBJ2-3	NA	TRBV28	TGTGCCAGCAGATCCGGGACAAGTCTGAGCACAGATACGCAGTATTTT	CASRSGTSLSTDTQYF
NA	TRBJ2-3	NA	TRBV28	TGTGCCACCCGGCGGGTCGTGACAGATACGCAGTATTTT	CATRRVVTDTQYF
NA	TRBJ2-7	NA	TRBV5-8	TGTGCCAGCAGCTTGGAATTAGGGACACCAAAGGGCGAGCAGTACTTC	CASSLELGTPKGEQYF
NA	TRBJ1-5	TRBD1	TRBV2	TGTGCCAGCAATGCAGGGGGGAATAGCAATCAGCCCCAGCATTTT	CASNAGGNSNQPQHF
NA	TRBJ1-1	NA	TRBV30	TGTGCCTGGAGGGACCAGGGGTTTGAAGCTTTCTTT	CAWRDQGFEAFF
NA	TRBJ2-3	NA	TRBV19	TGTGCCAGTAGTATACAGGCCGGGGTGGGAGATACGCAGTATTTT	CASSIQAGVGDTQYF
NA	TRBJ2-1	TRBD1	TRBV9	TGTGCCTCCTCGACAGGGGCCCTCAATGAGCAGTTCTTC	CASSTGALNEQFF
once	TRBJ2-7	TRBD1	TRBV5-1	TGCGCCAGCAGCTTGGCCGGACAGGGACCCTACGAGCAGTACTTC	CASSLAGQGPYEQYF